These T cell receptor beta chains were read from a single sample in a study of human CD4 T cells and Enterobacteriaceae. The data were produced by immunoSEQ multiplex PCR, yet TCRdb's version contains in-frame clones alone and is incomplete. The table records around 600 clones, 35% to 45% of them present only once. Sequences were obtained from bacteria-reactive CD4+ T cells grown in culture. These receptors were collected from a human donor in good health. Both conserved end residues are part of each CDR3.

TRBJ1-3 | TRBV7-9 | CASSKQGASGNTIYF
TRBJ2-7 | TRBV7-6 | CASSSGTYEQYF
TRBJ2-2 | TRBV6-1 | CASLRQGRAGELFF
TRBJ2-5 | TRBV4-2 | CASSRGTSGGAEETQYF
TRBJ1-5 | TRBV6-1 | CASSEPGISNQPQHF
TRBJ2-1 | TRBV20-1 | CSARAGTTMFF
TRBJ2-5 | TRBV9 | CASSVGGRGTQETQYF
TRBJ1-1 | TRBV11-2 | CASSRSAGQKNTEAFF
TRBJ1-2 | TRBV7-4 | CASSQTGEGYGYTF
TRBJ2-7 | TRBV20-1 | CSASQASEQYF
TRBJ1-1 | TRBV10-1 | CASSESVSRATEAFF
TRBJ1-1 | TRBV10-2 | CASSESVSRATEAFF
TRBJ2-3 | TRBV7-2 | CASSLAETGAQYF
TRBJ2-3 | TRBV19 | CASSRLESTDTQYF
TRBJ2-3 | TRBV19 | CASSKTSGRTDTQYF
TRBJ1-2 | TRBV11-2 | CASSTTGGAGYGYTF
TRBJ1-2 | TRBV27 | CASRETGQGYGYTF
TRBJ2-4 | TRBV28 | CASKPGGTTLAKNIQYF
TRBJ2-7 | TRBV6-9 | CASHSGGPTTYEQYF
TRBJ2-5 | TRBV28 | CASSWGGRTQYF
TRBJ1-1 | TRBV7-2 | CASSRSAGQKNTEAFF
TRBJ2-5 | TRBV30 | CAWSTGGPGGTQYF
TRBJ2-1 | TRBV4-1 | CASSQVASEKPNEQFF
TRBJ2-7 | TRBV13 | CASRNYYEQYF
TRBJ2-2 | TRBV19 | CASSDRTGRGTGELFF
TRBJ2-3 | TRBV19 | CASSSLAGVDTQYF
TRBJ2-7 | TRBV11-2 | CASSVDSYEQYF
TRBJ1-1 | TRBV11-3 | CASSLEGTRGTEAFF
TRBJ2-6 | TRBV28 | CASSWGDRGRSGANVLTF
TRBJ2-3 | TRBV10-1 | CASSDTSARYTQYF
TRBJ2-7 | TRBV27 | CASSMETGTSPGEQYF
TRBJ2-2 | TRBV29-1 | CSVEGLAGGNTGELFF
TRBJ2-5 | TRBV7-7 | CASSPFADRDYQGTQYF
TRBJ1-1 | TRBV11-2 | CASSPPAGGTEAFF
TRBJ1-4 | TRBV5-6 | CASSDRGGKLNEKLFF
TRBJ1-2 | TRBV5-4 | CASSTTGGAGYGYTF
TRBJ2-1 | TRBV21-1 | CASRTVIATHSDNEQFF
TRBJ2-7 | TRBV28 | CASSGPGLSYEQYF
TRBJ2-3 | TRBV6-4 | CASSGPGAGGPSTDTQYF
TRBJ2-1 | TRBV30 | CAWKGGARIGRDEQFF
TRBJ1-2 | TRBV4-1 | CASSQGDIRGNYGYTF
TRBJ2-2 | TRBV6-1 | CASHEGDTGELFF
TRBJ2-4 | TRBV7-8 | CASSTTAGRLGIQYF
TRBJ1-1 | TRBV5-8 | CASTRSRGGASTEAFF
TRBJ1-2 | TRBV11-2 | CASSLVAYGYTF
TRBJ2-2 | TRBV11-2 | CASSRLATGSGTGELFF
TRBJ1-2 | TRBV28 | CASSLLGRLDGYTF
TRBJ2-2 | TRBV30 | CAWKGAEHRGAVF
TRBJ2-2 | TRBV19 | CASNELGKNTGELFF
TRBJ2-3 | TRBV5-6 | CASSLVGTSGRTDTQYF
TRBJ2-6 | TRBV11-2 | CASSGRTGSGANVLTF
TRBJ2-7 | TRBV10-3 | CAISESSGGASEQYF
TRBJ1-1 | TRBV2 | CASSGRRVNTEAFF
TRBJ2-5 | TRBV19 | CATRQSGETQYF
TRBJ2-2 | TRBV2 | CASNRDRGGTGELFF
TRBJ1-2 | TRBV7-9 | CASSLGRLTDGYTF
TRBJ2-7 | TRBV6-5 | CASSYSPGSYEQYF
TRBJ1-2 | TRBV6-1 | CASSAGGGYGYTF
TRBJ2-7 | TRBV28 | CASSFLLYEQYF
TRBJ1-5 | TRBV5-8 | CASSLPRGQPQHF